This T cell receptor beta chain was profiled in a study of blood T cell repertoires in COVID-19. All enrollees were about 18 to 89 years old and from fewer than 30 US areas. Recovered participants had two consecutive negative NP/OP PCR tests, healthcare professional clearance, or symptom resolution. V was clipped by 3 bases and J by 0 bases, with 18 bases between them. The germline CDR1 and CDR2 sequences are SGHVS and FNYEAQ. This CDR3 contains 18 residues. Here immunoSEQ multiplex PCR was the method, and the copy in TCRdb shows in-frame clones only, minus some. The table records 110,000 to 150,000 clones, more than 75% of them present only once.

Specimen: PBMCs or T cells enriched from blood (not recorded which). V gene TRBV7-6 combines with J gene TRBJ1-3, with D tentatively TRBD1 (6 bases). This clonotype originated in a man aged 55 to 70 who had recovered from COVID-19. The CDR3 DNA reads TGTGCCAGCAGCTTGGTGACAGGCCAAGCCTTCTCTGGAAACACCATATATTTT. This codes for CASSLVTGQAFSGNTIYF. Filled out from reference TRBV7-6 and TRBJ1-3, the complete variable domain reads GAGVSQSPRYKVTKRGQDVALRCDPISGHVSLYWYRQALGQGPEFLTYFNYEAQQDKSGLPNDRFSAERPEGSISTLTIQRTEQRDSAMYRCASSLVTGQAFSGNTIYFGEGSWLTVV.